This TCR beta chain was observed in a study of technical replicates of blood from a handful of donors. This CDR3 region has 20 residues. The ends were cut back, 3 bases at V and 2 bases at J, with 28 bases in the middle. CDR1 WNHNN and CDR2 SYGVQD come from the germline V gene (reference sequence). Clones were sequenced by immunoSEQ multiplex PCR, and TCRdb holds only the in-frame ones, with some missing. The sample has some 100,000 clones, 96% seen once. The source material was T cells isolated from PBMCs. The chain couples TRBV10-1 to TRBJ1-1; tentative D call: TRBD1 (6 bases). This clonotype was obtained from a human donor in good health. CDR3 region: CASSDSRVGARSVLNTEAFF. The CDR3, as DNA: TGCGCCAGCAGTGATTCGCGAGTGGGGGCCCGCTCCGTACTTAACACTGAAGCTTTCTTT.